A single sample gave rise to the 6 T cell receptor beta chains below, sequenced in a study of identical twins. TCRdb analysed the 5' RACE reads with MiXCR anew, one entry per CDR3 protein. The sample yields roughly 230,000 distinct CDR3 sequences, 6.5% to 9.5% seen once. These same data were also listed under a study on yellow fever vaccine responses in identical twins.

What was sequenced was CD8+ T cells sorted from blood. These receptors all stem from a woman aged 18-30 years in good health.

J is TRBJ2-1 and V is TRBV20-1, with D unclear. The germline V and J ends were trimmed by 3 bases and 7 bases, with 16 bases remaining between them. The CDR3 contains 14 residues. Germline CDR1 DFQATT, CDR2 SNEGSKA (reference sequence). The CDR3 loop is CSARTSRLGNEQFF. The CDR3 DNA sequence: TGCAGTGCTAGGACATCCCGACTCGGGAATGAGCAGTTCTTC.

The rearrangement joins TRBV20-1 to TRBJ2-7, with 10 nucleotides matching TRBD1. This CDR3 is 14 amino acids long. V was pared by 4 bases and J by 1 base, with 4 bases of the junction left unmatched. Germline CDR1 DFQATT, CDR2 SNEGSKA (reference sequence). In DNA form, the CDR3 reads TGCAGTGCTACTGGGACAGGGGATTCCTACGAGCAGTACTTC. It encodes CSATGTGDSYEQYF.

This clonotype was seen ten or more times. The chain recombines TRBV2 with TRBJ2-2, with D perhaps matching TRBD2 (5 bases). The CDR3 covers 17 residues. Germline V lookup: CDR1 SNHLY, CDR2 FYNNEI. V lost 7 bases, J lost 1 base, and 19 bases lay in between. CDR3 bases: TGTGCCAGCATCAGAAAGAACAGCGGAGGGAACACCGGGGAGCTGTTTTTT. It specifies CASIRKNSGGNTGELFF.

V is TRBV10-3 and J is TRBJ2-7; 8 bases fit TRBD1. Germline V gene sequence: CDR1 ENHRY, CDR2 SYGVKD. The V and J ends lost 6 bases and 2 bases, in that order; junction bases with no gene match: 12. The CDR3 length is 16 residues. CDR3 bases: TGTGCCATCAGCGCGACCACTACGGACAGGGCCTACGAGCAGTACTTC. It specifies CAISATTTDRAYEQYF.

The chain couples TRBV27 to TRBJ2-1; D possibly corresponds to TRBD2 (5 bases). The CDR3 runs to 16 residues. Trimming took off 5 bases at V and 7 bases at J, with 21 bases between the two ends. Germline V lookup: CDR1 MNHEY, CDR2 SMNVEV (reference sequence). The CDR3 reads CASSDPASSGVNEQFF. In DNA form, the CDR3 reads TGTGCCAGCAGTGACCCCGCTAGCTCCGGGGTAAATGAGCAGTTCTTC.

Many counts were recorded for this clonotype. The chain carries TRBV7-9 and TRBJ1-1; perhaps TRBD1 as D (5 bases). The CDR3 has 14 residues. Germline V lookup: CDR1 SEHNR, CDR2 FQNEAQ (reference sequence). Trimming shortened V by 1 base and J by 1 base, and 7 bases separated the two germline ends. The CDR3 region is CASSLGGANTEAFF. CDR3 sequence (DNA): TGTGCCAGCAGCTTAGGCGGGGCGAACACTGAAGCTTTCTTT.